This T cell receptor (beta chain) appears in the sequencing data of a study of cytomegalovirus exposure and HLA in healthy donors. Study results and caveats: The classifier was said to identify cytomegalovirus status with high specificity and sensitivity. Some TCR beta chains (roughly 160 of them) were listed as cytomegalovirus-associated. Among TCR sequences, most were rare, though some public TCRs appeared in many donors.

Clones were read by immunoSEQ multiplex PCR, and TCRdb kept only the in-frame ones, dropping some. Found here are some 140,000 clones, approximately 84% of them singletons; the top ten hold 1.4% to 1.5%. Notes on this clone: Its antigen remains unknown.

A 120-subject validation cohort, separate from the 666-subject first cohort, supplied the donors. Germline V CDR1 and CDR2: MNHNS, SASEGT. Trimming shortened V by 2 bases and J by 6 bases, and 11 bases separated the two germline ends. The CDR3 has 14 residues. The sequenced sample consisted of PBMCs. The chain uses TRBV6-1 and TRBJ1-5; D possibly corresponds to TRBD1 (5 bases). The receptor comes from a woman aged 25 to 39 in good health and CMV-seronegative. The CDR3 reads CASSESGAGQPQHF. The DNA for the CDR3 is TGTGCCAGCAGTGAATCTGGGGCTGGTCAGCCCCAGCATTTT.